Sequencing of this T cell receptor (beta chain) was carried out in a study of CD8+CD57+ T cells in acquired aplastic anemia. On the study more broadly: CD4+ and CD8+ cells, once sorted, gave DNA averaging about 3 ug.

Template material for TCR beta VDJ and CDR3 profiling consisted of genomic DNA. Each CDR3 protein gets one entry after TCRdb re-called the reads with MiXCR. The sample lists roughly 250,000 distinct CDR3 sequences; 82% were seen once. Before being chosen for sequencing, patients had shown CD8+CD57+ cell expansion by flow cytometry. Every patient was diagnosed with severe acquired aplastic anemia. As to this clonotype: Its target is unknown. One junction end does not reproduce the germline sequence, and a read error may be involved.

General study findings and limits: CD8+ Simpson's diversity showed no significant patient-control difference. Patients and controls shared 25 to 35 CD8+ CDR3 sequences, highly expressed in patients.

Input material: sorted CD4+, CD8+, or CD8+CD57+ T cells (not recorded which) from PBMCs. The origin of this receptor is a human donor with aplastic anemia.

The chain's CDR3 is CASSIGSSQETEYF. CDR3 bases: TGTGCCAGCAGCATTGGCTCCAGCCAAGAGACCGAGTACTTC. The rearrangement uses TRBV7-9 and TRBJ2-5, with unresolved D. The CDR3 is made up of 14 amino acids. The germline V gene has CDR1 SEHNR and CDR2 FQNEAQ (reference sequence).